The 5 T cell receptor beta chains listed next were all sequenced from one sample in a study of cytomegalovirus exposure and HLA in healthy donors. Generated by immunoSEQ multiplex PCR, the TCRdb table keeps only in-frame clones and is missing some. Among about 130,000 clones, roughly 90% were seen once, and the ten largest hold roughly 2%. The sequencing input was PBMCs. Source of these receptors: a woman aged 18 to 35 in good health and CMV-seronegative.

This chain connects TRBV30 to TRBJ2-1; 11 bases map to TRBD2. The CDR3 runs 14 residues. J lost 4 bases, V lost 3 bases, and 2 bases had no gene match. Per the germline V gene, CDR1 is GTSNPN and CDR2 is SVGIG (reference sequence). The CDR3 sequence is CAWRGLAVYNEQFF. CDR3 nucleotide sequence: TGTGCCTGGAGGGGACTAGCGGTATACAATGAGCAGTTCTTC.

The chain has TRBV11-3 and TRBJ2-2; 7 positions agree with TRBD2. Germline V gives CDR1 SGHNT, CDR2 YENEEA. The CDR3 extends over 16 amino acids. Trimming took 8 bases from V and 6 from J; bases not matched to a gene: 15. The DNA of the CDR3 is TGTGCCAGCCAACCCTCAGGGTGGGGAGGGGCCGGGGAGCTGTTTTTT. Translating it yields CASQPSGWGGAGELFF. The variable domain in full, with the rest retrieved from reference TRBV11-3 and TRBJ2-2, is EAGVVQSPRYKIIEKKQPVAFWCNPISGHNTLYWYLQNLGQGPELLIRYENEEAVDDSQLPKDRFSAERLKGVDSTLKIQPAELGDSAVYLCASQPSGWGGAGELFFGEGSRLTVL.

This rearrangement joins TRBV29-1 to TRBJ2-5; 8 positions agree with TRBD2. J was trimmed by 5 bases and V by 4 bases; bases with no gene match: 3. Germline V gene sequence: CDR1 SQVTM, CDR2 ANQGSEA. This CDR3 contains 12 residues. The CDR3 spells CSVGLAGETQYF. The CDR3 DNA is TGCAGCGTTGGGCTAGCGGGTGAGACCCAGTACTTC.

The genes are TRBV18 and TRBJ2-5, with TRBD1 as a possible D gene (5 bases). This CDR3 region has 15 residues. Trimming shortened V by 3 bases and J by 2 bases, and 13 bases separated the two germline ends. The germline V gene has CDR1 KGHSH and CDR2 LQKENI. The CDR3 DNA reads as TGTGCCAGCTCACCCAATCAGGGTACGCAAGAGACCCAGTACTTC. Translated, it gives CASSPNQGTQETQYF.

The gene calls are TRBV10-3 and TRBJ1-2, with 12 bases that match TRBD1. V dropped 6 bases and J dropped 6; count of bases not matched to a gene: 5. CDR3 size: 14 residues. Germline CDR1 reads ENHRY; CDR2 reads SYGVKD. This chain's CDR3 is CAISGDRGQDGYTF. The CDR3 nucleotides are TGTGCCATCAGCGGGGACAGGGGGCAGGATGGCTACACCTTC.